This T cell receptor (beta chain) was documented in a study of T cell responses to AZD1222 COVID-19 vaccine. Study findings and constraints: No repertoire was sampled before or during the peak T cell response, only after it.

A remark on this clone: Its antigen is as yet unknown.

V was shortened by 2 bases and J by 0 bases, with 11 bases between the two germline ends. Germline V CDR1 and CDR2: MDHEN, SYDVKM. The CDR3 sequence is 16 residues long. The table came from immunoSEQ multiplex PCR; TCRdb's copy has only in-frame clones and leaves some out. Here the sample spans around 100,000 clones, around 94% being singletons. Sequenced material: peripheral blood, taken on day 0 of AZD1222 vaccination. The rearrangement uses TRBV28 and TRBJ1-5; no reliable D call. The origin of this receptor is an adult in good health. In DNA form, the CDR3 reads TGTGCCAGCAGTTTAGTGTCTGGGCATAGCAATCAGCCCCAGCATTTT. Its translation is CASSLVSGHSNQPQHF.